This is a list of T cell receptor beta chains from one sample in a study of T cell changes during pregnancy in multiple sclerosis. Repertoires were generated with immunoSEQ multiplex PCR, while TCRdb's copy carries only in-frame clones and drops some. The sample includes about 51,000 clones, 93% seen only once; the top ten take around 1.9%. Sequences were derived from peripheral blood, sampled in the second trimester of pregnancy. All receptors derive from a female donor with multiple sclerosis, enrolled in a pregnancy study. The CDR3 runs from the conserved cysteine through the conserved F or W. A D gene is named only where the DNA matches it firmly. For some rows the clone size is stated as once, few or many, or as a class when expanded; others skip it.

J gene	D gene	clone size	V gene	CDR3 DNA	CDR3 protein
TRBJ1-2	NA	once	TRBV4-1	TGCGCCAGCAGTCAAGCCCAGGTACATGGCTACACCTTC	CASSQAQVHGYTF
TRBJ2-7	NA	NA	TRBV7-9	TGTGCCAGCAGCTCCCGTAGAATACAGGGGGGGGTCTCCTACGAGCAGTACTTC	CASSSRRIQGGVSYEQYF
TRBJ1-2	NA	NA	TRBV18	TGTGCCAGCTCAACGGAACAGGGTATTACCTATGGCTACACCTTC	CASSTEQGITYGYTF
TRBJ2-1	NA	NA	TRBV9	TGTGCCAGCAGCGTACAGGTCGGAGGCCCCTACAATGAGCAGTTCTTC	CASSVQVGGPYNEQFF
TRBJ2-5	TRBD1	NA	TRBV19	TGTGCCAGTAGTCCCCTCGGGACAGGGGAAGAGACCCAGTACTTC	CASSPLGTGEETQYF
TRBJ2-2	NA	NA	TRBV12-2	TGTGCAAGTCGCTTAGCGAGGGCTAGCCGTCCCCGTCGGACCGGGGAGCTGTTTTTT	CASRLARASRPRRTGELFF
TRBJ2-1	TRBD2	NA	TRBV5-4	TGTGCCAGCACCCGCGGGGGACTAGCGGGAGATAATGAGCAGTTCTTC	CASTRGGLAGDNEQFF
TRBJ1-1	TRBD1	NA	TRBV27	TGTGCCAGCAGTGCCAGGGGGCTGGCTGAAGCTTTCTTT	CASSARGLAEAFF
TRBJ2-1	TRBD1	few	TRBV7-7	TGTGCTAGCAGCTCAAGACAGGGTAATGAGCAGTTCTTC	CASSSRQGNEQFF
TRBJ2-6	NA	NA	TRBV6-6	TGTGCCAGCAGTCCAGGGGGGTCCGGGGCCAACGTCCTGACTTTC	CASSPGGSGANVLTF
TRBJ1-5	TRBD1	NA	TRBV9	TGTGCCAGCGGACAGGGAAATCAGCCCCAGCATTTT	CASGQGNQPQHF
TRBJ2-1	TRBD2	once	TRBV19	TGTGCCAGTAGCCGATCGGAACCGGGACTAGCCTACAATGAGCAGTTCTTC	CASSRSEPGLAYNEQFF
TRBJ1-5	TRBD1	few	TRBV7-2	TGTGCCAGCAGCCCATTGGACAGGGGGAGCAATCAGCCCCAGCATTTT	CASSPLDRGSNQPQHF
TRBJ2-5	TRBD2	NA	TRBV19	TGTGCCAGTAGTATCCTAGCGGGAGGGCACGAGACCCAGTACTTC	CASSILAGGHETQYF
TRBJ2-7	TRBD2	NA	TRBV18	TGTGCCAGCTCACCAGAAGGAAGCGGGACTTCCTACGAGCAGTACTTC	CASSPEGSGTSYEQYF
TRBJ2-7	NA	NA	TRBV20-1	TGCAGTGCTAGAGTAAACTACGAGCAGTACTTC	CSARVNYEQYF
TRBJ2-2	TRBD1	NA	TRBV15	TGTGCCACCAGCAGTCCCGGACAGGGCGACACCGGGGAGCTGTTTTTT	CATSSPGQGDTGELFF
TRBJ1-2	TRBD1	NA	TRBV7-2	TGTGCCAGCAGCTTAAATGACAGGGAGAGCTACACCTTC	CASSLNDRESYTF
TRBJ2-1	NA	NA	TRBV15	TGTGCCACAGTAGGGGTTCAAAATGAGCAGTTCTTC	CATVGVQNEQFF
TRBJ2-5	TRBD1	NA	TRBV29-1	TGCAGCGTAGGGGGCAGGGGAGAGACCCAGTACTTC	CSVGGRGETQYF